These T cell receptor beta chains were read from a single sample in a study of blood T cells in healthy people across ages. In TCRdb, the 5' RACE reads were re-called with MiXCR into one record per CDR3 protein. Altogether roughly 800,000 distinct CDR3 sequences are present, roughly 60% being singletons, with the ten largest covering roughly 20%. Sequencing was performed on blood. The source is a man under 40 in good health. Both conserved end residues are part of each CDR3. A D gene is named only where the DNA matches it firmly.

j_gene: TRBJ1-1
d_gene: NA
v_gene: TRBV5-1
CDR3aa: CASSGGMGTGNTEAFF

j_gene: TRBJ2-3
d_gene: TRBD1
v_gene: TRBV10-3
CDR3aa: CAIRTGADTQYF

j_gene: TRBJ2-1
d_gene: NA
v_gene: TRBV3-1
CDR3aa: CASSPSRLVRWNEQFF

j_gene: TRBJ2-1
d_gene: TRBD2
v_gene: TRBV29-1
CDR3aa: CSARLALDEQFF

j_gene: TRBJ2-7
d_gene: NA
v_gene: TRBV4-2
CDR3aa: CASSPVNGGDPYEQYF

j_gene: TRBJ1-1
d_gene: NA
v_gene: TRBV24-1
CDR3aa: CATSDFFNTEAFF

j_gene: TRBJ1-2
d_gene: NA
v_gene: TRBV6-2/TRBV6-3
CDR3aa: CASSPPELYGYTF

j_gene: TRBJ2-1
d_gene: NA
v_gene: TRBV7-4
CDR3aa: CASTNLEGGGVEYNEQFF

j_gene: TRBJ2-3
d_gene: TRBD2
v_gene: TRBV14
CDR3aa: CASSQGGWRGERSDTQYF

j_gene: TRBJ2-7
d_gene: NA
v_gene: TRBV7-2
CDR3aa: CASSLALSSSYEQYF

j_gene: TRBJ2-7
d_gene: NA
v_gene: TRBV2
CDR3aa: CASSLTLRDPGYF

j_gene: TRBJ1-2
d_gene: NA
v_gene: TRBV5-1
CDR3aa: CASKAGPRSYTF

j_gene: TRBJ2-1
d_gene: NA
v_gene: TRBV12-3/TRBV12-4
CDR3aa: CASSVTRPLQFF

j_gene: TRBJ2-5
d_gene: NA
v_gene: TRBV20-1
CDR3aa: CSARATVQETQYF

j_gene: TRBJ2-2
d_gene: NA
v_gene: TRBV20-1
CDR3aa: CSARAGLDTGELFF

j_gene: NA
d_gene: TRBD2
v_gene: TRBV7-9
CDR3aa: CVSRGLAETQYF

j_gene: TRBJ2-1
d_gene: NA
v_gene: TRBV6-2/TRBV6-3
CDR3aa: CASSYPITGTENRDEQFF